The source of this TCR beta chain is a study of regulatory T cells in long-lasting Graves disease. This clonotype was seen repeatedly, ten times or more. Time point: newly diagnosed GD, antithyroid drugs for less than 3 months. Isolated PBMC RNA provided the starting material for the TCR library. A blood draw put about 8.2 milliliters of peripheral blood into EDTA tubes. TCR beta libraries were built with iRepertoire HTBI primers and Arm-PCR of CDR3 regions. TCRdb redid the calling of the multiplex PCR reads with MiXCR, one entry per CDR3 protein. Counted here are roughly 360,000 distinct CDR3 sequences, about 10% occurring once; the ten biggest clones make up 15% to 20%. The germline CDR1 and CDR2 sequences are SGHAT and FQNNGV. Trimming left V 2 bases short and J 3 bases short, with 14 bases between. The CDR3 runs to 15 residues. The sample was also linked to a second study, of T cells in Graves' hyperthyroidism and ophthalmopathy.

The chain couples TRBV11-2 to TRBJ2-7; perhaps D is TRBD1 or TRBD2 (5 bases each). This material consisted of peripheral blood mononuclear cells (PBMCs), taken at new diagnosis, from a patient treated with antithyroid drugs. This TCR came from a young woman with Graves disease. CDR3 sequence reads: CASSLYPGAGYEQYF. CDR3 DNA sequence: TGTGCCAGCAGCTTATACCCCGGGGCTGGCTACGAGCAGTACTTC.